The 3 T cell receptor beta chains below all came from one sample that was sequenced in a study of spatial heterogeneity in lung cancer. Overall study findings and caveats: Mutation tallies in tumors tracked expanded intratumoral alpha and beta TCR counts.

No antigen has been identified for these receptors. Time point indicated: sample taken at primary tumor resection. TCRdb used MiXCR to reprocess the 5' RACE reads, holding one entry per CDR3 protein. Seen here are about 13,000 distinct CDR3 sequences, 4% to 5.5% observed once, and the top ten hold 20% to 25%. The material sequenced was lung tumor tissue, taken at surgery. Every receptor here comes from a male donor with early-stage non-small cell lung cancer.

The table lists this clonotype with a few counts. This rearrangement joins TRBV6-7 to TRBJ2-2, with TRBD1 matching 9 bases. TRBV6-7 is marked as an open reading frame, function uncertain. The CDR3 runs 16 residues. Trimming at V came to 11 bases and at J to 5 bases, leaving 15 bases not matched to a gene. Here the CDR3 DNA reads TGTGCCGGGATGGGGACAGGGAAAGTCGGGACCGGGGAGCTGTTTTTT. Protein: CAGMGTGKVGTGELFF.

At least ten counts were recorded for this clonotype. The chain uses TRBV20-1 and TRBJ2-7; D is perhaps TRBD2 (6 bases). The V gene lost 0 bases and the J gene lost 5 bases, with 23 bases spanning the gap. CDR3 length: 17 amino acids. The germline V gene has CDR1 DFQATT and CDR2 SNEGSKA (reference sequence). CDR3 bases: TGCAGTGCTAGAGATCCCGTCCGGAGGGGCCCAAAGAACGAGCAGTACTTC. Encoded protein: CSARDPVRRGPKNEQYF.

The genes are TRBV7-2 and TRBJ1-5; D is uncertain. CDR3 length: 13 residues. Germline V CDR1 and CDR2: SGHTA, FQGNSA. The V end lost 5 bases, the J end lost 5 bases, and 10 bases lay between the germline ends. CDR3 DNA: TGTGCCAGCAGCCTCTGGACCGATCAGCCCCAGCATTTT. This translates into CASSLWTDQPQHF. The full variable domain, rest sourced from reference TRBV7-2 and TRBJ1-5, is GAGVSQSPSNKVTEKGKDVELRCDPISGHTALYWYRQSLGQGLEFLIYFQGNSAPDKSGLPSDRFSAERTGGSVSTLTIQRTQQEDSAVYLCASSLWTDQPQHFGDGTRLSIL.